The 19 T cell receptor beta chains presented below share a single source sample, sequenced in a study of blood T cell repertoires in COVID-19. Sequencing used immunoSEQ multiplex PCR; TCRdb keeps in-frame clones, though not all of them. The sample carries roughly 180,000 clones, approximately 85% recorded once. Sequencing used PBMCs or T cells enriched from blood (not recorded which). The receptors stem from a man between 35 and 55 years old who had recovered from COVID-19.

A note on this clone: This same CDR3 is encoded by further DNA sequences in the sample. V gene TRBV7-9 combines with J gene TRBJ1-1; D is undetermined. Germline values: CDR1 SEHNR, CDR2 FQNEAQ (reference sequence). V was shortened by 3 bases and J by 5 bases, with 4 bases between the two germline ends. The CDR3 has 11 residues. The CDR3 here is CASSFSTEAFF. CDR3 DNA: TGTGCCAGCAGCTTCTCGACTGAAGCTTTCTTT.

The rearrangement uses TRBV5-4 and TRBJ2-5; 10 nucleotides align to TRBD1. Germline loops: CDR1 SGHNT, CDR2 YYREEE (reference sequence). Unmatched junction bases numbered 7, after V lost 2 bases and J lost 6 bases. The CDR3 length is 15 residues. CDR3 sequence reads: CASSFWDRGVKTQYF. CDR3 coding DNA: TGTGCCAGCAGCTTTTGGGACAGGGGAGTGAAGACCCAGTACTTC. Looking up the rest from reference TRBV5-4 and TRBJ2-5 gives the full variable domain: ETGVTQSPTHLIKTRGQQVTLRCSSQSGHNTVSWYQQALGQGPQFIFQYYREEENGRGNFPPRFSGLQFPNYSSELNVNALELDDSALYLCASSFWDRGVKTQYFGPGTRLLVL.

J is TRBJ2-7 and V is TRBV5-1, with D unclear. The CDR3 consists of 16 residues. V was pared by 0 bases and J by 0 bases, with 13 bases between. From germline, CDR1 is SGHRS and CDR2 YFSETQ. CDR3 in DNA: TGCGCCAGCAGCTTGGAGGCGAGTAGGAGCTCCTACGAGCAGTACTTC. This codes for CASSLEASRSSYEQYF.

This chain uses TRBV19 with TRBJ2-6; 9 nucleotides align to TRBD1. The CDR3 sequence is 22 residues long. Germline CDR1 LNHDA, CDR2 SQIVND (reference sequence). The V gene end was trimmed by 5 bases and the J gene end by 4 bases; junction bases not matched to a gene: 24. For the CDR3, the DNA is TGTGCCAGTAGTGCACACTCCTTAGTGGGGGACAGGGCCGGTGAGGGGGCCAACGTCCTGACTTTC. Its translation: CASSAHSLVGDRAGEGANVLTF.

The chain has TRBV11-2 and TRBJ2-7; D not resolved. CDR1 SGHAT and CDR2 FQNNGV come from the germline V gene. This CDR3 has 14 residues. Between the trimmed V and J ends, which lost 0 bases and 2 bases, there was a span of 8 bases. CDR3 in amino acids: CASSLDGAAYEQYF. The CDR3 DNA reads as TGTGCCAGCAGCTTAGATGGAGCAGCCTACGAGCAGTACTTC. The full variable domain, with the rest looked up from reference TRBV11-2 and TRBJ2-7, is EAGVAQSPRYKIIEKRQSVAFWCNPISGHATLYWYQQILGQGPKLLIQFQNNGVVDDSQLPKDRFSAERLKGVDSTLKIQPAKLEDSAVYLCASSLDGAAYEQYFGPGTRLTVT.

The rearrangement joins TRBV7-2 to TRBJ1-2; 7 positions match TRBD1. This CDR3 region has 15 residues. With V trimmed by 6 bases and J by 2 bases, 9 bases remained unmatched. CDR1 SGHTA and CDR2 FQGNSA come from the germline V gene. CDR3 DNA sequence: TGTGCCAGCAGGGTTCAAGCGGACAGGAACTATGGCTACACCTTC. Translating it yields CASRVQADRNYGYTF.

This rearrangement joins TRBV25-1 to TRBJ2-5; 7 bases line up with TRBD1. The junction had 6 bases not matched to a gene; V was cut back by 6 bases and J by 2 bases. This CDR3 region has 14 residues. The germline CDR1 and CDR2 sequences are MGHDK and SYGVNS. CDR3 sequence: CASSSGQEQETQYF. CDR3 coding DNA: TGTGCCAGCAGCTCAGGACAGGAGCAAGAGACCCAGTACTTC.

The V call is TRBV29-1, the J call TRBJ2-7, with TRBD1 identical over 8 bases. This CDR3 spans 11 amino acids. Germline-derived CDR1 and CDR2 are SQVTM and ANQGSEA. V lost 7 bases, J lost 6 bases, and 5 bases stayed unmatched. CDR3 sequence (DNA): TGCAGCGCTGGACAGGGCTCCGAGCAGTACTTC. Translation gives CSAGQGSEQYF.

This chain links TRBV12-5 with TRBJ1-1, with D possibly being TRBD1 (5 bases). Looked up from germline, CDR1 is LGHNT and CDR2 is FRNRAP. The CDR3 is 15 residues long. V shed 7 bases and J shed 1 base, with 16 bases lying between them. This CDR3 reads CASAEMGQGNTEAFF. The DNA for the CDR3 is TGTGCTAGTGCCGAAATGGGGCAGGGGAACACTGAAGCTTTCTTT.

This clone was counted between two and nine times. This sequence joins TRBV28 and TRBJ2-3, with TRBD2 matching over 7 bases. Trimming cost V 4 bases and J 5 bases; bases outside gene matches: 12. Per germline, CDR1 MDHEN and CDR2 SYDVKM. The CDR3 contains 16 residues. DNA of the CDR3: TGTGCCAGCAGTTCTCCGAGCGGGAAGTTTGGAGATACGCAGTATTTT. Its protein is CASSSPSGKFGDTQYF.

This clone was found once. J is TRBJ2-7 and V is TRBV4-1, with 9 bases identical to TRBD2. CDR3 size: 17 residues. Germline V lookup: CDR1 MGHRA, CDR2 YSYEKL. J was trimmed by 0 bases and V by 5 bases; bases with no gene match: 11. CDR3 sequence (DNA): TGCGCCAGCAGCAGAGAGACTAGCGGCCTTACCTCCTACGAGCAGTACTTC. Translating gives CASSRETSGLTSYEQYF.

The chain is built from TRBV28 and TRBJ2-3, with 7 bases identical to TRBD1. The trim removed 4 bases at V and 14 bases at J, leaving 15 bases unmatched. Germline lookup yields CDR1 MDHEN and CDR2 SYDVKM. This CDR3 contains 14 residues. The CDR3 loop is CASSWINRGSPRYF. DNA of the CDR3: TGTGCCAGCAGTTGGATCAACAGGGGTTCTCCGCGGTATTTT.

The V and J genes are TRBV9 and TRBJ2-1; a weak D match, TRBD2 (6 bases). CDR3 size: 16 residues. Trimming removed 3 bases at V and 6 bases at J, with 19 bases between. In germline, CDR1 is SGDLS, CDR2 YYNGEE. DNA for the CDR3: TGTGCCAGCAGCGCGGGGGACCGACCGGGCAGCAATGAGCAGTTCTTC. Residues: CASSAGDRPGSNEQFF.

This chain joins TRBV3-1 (or the pseudogene TRBV3-2) and TRBJ2-3, with 10 bases fitting TRBD2. Germline assignment: CDR1 LGHDT and CDR2 YNNKEL (reference sequence). The CDR3 length is 17 residues. J gave up 3 bases and V 4 bases, and 10 bases lay outside the gene matches. DNA of the CDR3: TGTGCCAGCAGCCGAGTAATAGCGGGGGGCCGGACAGATACGCAGTATTTT. Translation: CASSRVIAGGRTDTQYF.

The V call is TRBV19, the J call TRBJ2-3; tentative D call: TRBD1 (6 bases). The CDR3 extends over 14 amino acids. V lost 7 bases and J lost 2, with 13 bases in between. The germline V gene has CDR1 LNHDA and CDR2 SQIVND (reference sequence). The CDR3 DNA reads as TGTGCCAGTAAGGATTACAGGGACACAGATACGCAGTATTTT. Protein product: CASKDYRDTDTQYF.

This chain uses TRBV7-9 with TRBJ2-5; possible D gene TRBD1, 6 bases. CDR1 and CDR2 from the germline V gene are SEHNR and FQNEAQ (reference sequence). This CDR3 is built from 15 residues. The V and J ends lost 4 bases and 1 base respectively, with 13 bases between them. CDR3 residues: CASSYWTAFQETQYF. The CDR3 region has the DNA TGTGCCAGCAGCTACTGGACAGCTTTCCAAGAGACCCAGTACTTC.

The chain is built from TRBV24-1 and TRBJ2-1, with TRBD2 matching 10 bases. CDR3 size: 19 residues. Germline trimming cut 5 bases from V and 0 bases from J; bases unmatched to any gene: 12. Germline V gives CDR1 KGHDR, CDR2 SFDVKD. The CDR3 sequence is CATSAASGGGESSYNEQFF. The CDR3 DNA reads TGTGCCACCAGTGCCGCTAGCGGGGGCGGAGAGAGCTCCTACAATGAGCAGTTCTTC.

This clone has just one count. The V and J genes are TRBV5-1 and TRBJ1-3, with TRBD1 matching 8 bases. The length of the CDR3 is 14 residues. In germline, CDR1 is SGHRS, CDR2 YFSETQ. The junction had 4 bases not matched to a gene; V was cut back by 0 bases and J by 8 bases. CDR3 protein: CASSLDGQGDTIYF. Written as DNA, the CDR3 is TGCGCCAGCAGCTTGGACGGACAGGGAGACACCATATATTTT.

The chain combines TRBV10-3 with TRBJ1-6; unclear D gene. The CDR3 runs to 15 residues. The V end lost 10 bases, the J end lost 1 base, and 14 bases lay between the germline ends. The germline CDR1 and CDR2 sequences are ENHRY and SYGVKD. The CDR3 sequence: CATGFDQSYNSPLHF. In DNA form, the CDR3 reads TGTGCCACGGGTTTTGATCAATCCTATAATTCACCCCTCCACTTT.